This entry lists 25 T cell receptor beta chains sequenced from one sample in a study of vaccination and CD4 T cells after COVID-19. Their antigens are not known. This sample's treatment: roughly ten-day PBMC culture with coronavirus spike peptide pools or control peptides (ViraFEST assay). The Oncomine TCR Beta short-read assay sequenced DNA from cultured CD4+ T cells. Each CDR3 protein is one row after TCRdb ran MiXCR on the PCR reads. The sample contains around 17,000 distinct CDR3 sequences, around a third of which appear only once. The input for sequencing was CD4+ T cells from blood, cultured in vitro, taken before SARS-CoV-2 vaccination. Receptors were obtained from a human donor who received a COVID-19 vaccine.

This clonotype appeared a few times. The rearrangement links TRBV6-1 to TRBJ2-3; 8 nucleotides match TRBD2. The ends lost 5 bases at V and 4 bases at J; junction bases unmatched: 5. Germline V CDR1 and CDR2: MNHNS, SASEGT. The CDR3 runs 14 residues. CDR3 coding DNA: TGTGCCAGCAGTCGGGGGGGGGACTCAGATACGCAGTATTTT. This gives the protein CASSRGGDSDTQYF.

This clonotype has only one observation. This chain links TRBV11-3 with TRBJ2-7, with a tentative D call TRBD1 (5 bases). Germline CDR1 is SGHNT and CDR2 is YENEEA. This CDR3 region has 13 residues. With 5 bases removed from V and 2 bases from J, the gap between germline ends came to 10 bases. The CDR3 DNA follows: TGTGCCAGCAGCCAGGGAATGACCTACGAGCAGTACTTC. Its protein is CASSQGMTYEQYF.

This clonotype was seen more than once but under ten times. The rearrangement joins TRBV24-1 to TRBJ1-5, with D hard to call. Germline CDR1 and CDR2: KGHDR and SFDVKD. The germline V and J ends were trimmed by 4 bases and 5 bases, with 11 bases remaining between them. CDR3 length: 14 amino acids. The CDR3 DNA reads as TGTGCCACCAGTGAGGACGGGTGGGATCAGCCCCAGCATTTT. Translated: CATSEDGWDQPQHF.

This clonotype was found once. The rearrangement joins TRBV30 to TRBJ1-1; possibly TRBD1 for D (6 bases). V lost 4 bases and J lost 1, with 10 bases in between. Germline-derived CDR1 and CDR2 are GTSNPN and SVGIG (reference sequence). The CDR3 consists of 13 residues. CDR3 in amino acids: CAWNRGTNTEAFF. In DNA form, the CDR3 reads TGTGCCTGGAATAGGGGGACGAACACTGAAGCTTTCTTT. Using reference TRBV30 and TRBJ1-1 for the parts outside the CDR3, the full variable domain is SQTIHQWPATLVQPVGSPLSLECTVEGTSNPNLYWYRQAAGRGLQLLFYSVGIGQISSEVPQNLSASRPQDRQFILSSKKLLLSDSGFYLCAWNRGTNTEAFFGQGTRLTVV.

In this sample, this clonotype turned up a few times. The chain links TRBV12-3 or TRBV12-4 to TRBJ1-6, with a possible D match to TRBD1 (5 bases). The CDR3 runs to 14 residues. The V gene lost 3 bases and the J gene lost 5 bases, with 8 bases spanning the gap. The CDR3 protein is CASSFGGNNSPLHF. As DNA, the CDR3 is TGTGCCAGCAGTTTTGGGGGTAATAATTCACCCCTCCACTTT.

The rearrangement joins TRBV20-1 to TRBJ2-1, with 10 bases matching TRBD2. Germline V lookup: CDR1 DFQATT, CDR2 SNEGSKA (reference sequence). The CDR3 has 16 amino acids. Trimming cost V 0 bases and J 4 bases; bases outside gene matches: 6. The CDR3 nucleotides are TGCAGTGCTAGAGATCCCGGGACTAGCGCGTACAATGAGCAGTTCTTC. Protein sequence: CSARDPGTSAYNEQFF.

The chain couples TRBV20-1 to TRBJ1-1; D is ambiguous. V lost 1 base and J lost 1, with 7 bases in between. From germline, CDR1 is DFQATT and CDR2 SNEGSKA (reference sequence). This CDR3 is built from 13 residues. The CDR3 loop is CSARVGPNTEAFF. DNA for the CDR3: TGCAGTGCTAGAGTCGGACCGAACACTGAAGCTTTCTTT.

There are a few counts of this clonotype. The V gene is TRBV6-1, the J gene TRBJ1-5; no clear D gene. Trimming shortened V by 3 bases and J by 3 bases, and 12 bases separated the two germline ends. Per the germline V gene, CDR1 is MNHNS and CDR2 is SASEGT. This CDR3 has 15 amino acids. In DNA, the CDR3 is TGTGCCAGCAGTGACCGCTCGGGAGCCAATCAGCCCCAGCATTTT. This encodes CASSDRSGANQPQHF.

The V and J genes are TRBV5-1 and TRBJ2-2, with TRBD1 matching over 10 bases. CDR1 and CDR2 from the germline V gene are SGHRS and YFSETQ. V shed 3 bases and J 1 base; nucleotides not matched to a gene: 0. This CDR3 contains 15 residues. CDR3 DNA sequence: TGCGCCAGCAGCTGGGACAGGGGGAACACCGGGGAGCTGTTTTTT. Protein product: CASSWDRGNTGELFF. The full variable domain, with the rest looked up from reference TRBV5-1 and TRBJ2-2, is KAGVTQTPRYLIKTRGQQVTLSCSPISGHRSVSWYQQTPGQGLQFLFEYFSETQRNKGNFPGRFSGRQFSNSRSEMNVSTLELGDSALYLCASSWDRGNTGELFFGEGSRLTVL.

The sample holds a few counts of this clonotype. This chain links TRBV27 with TRBJ2-6, with 8 nucleotides matching TRBD1. Germline V lookup: CDR1 MNHEY, CDR2 SMNVEV (reference sequence). V was clipped by 4 bases and J by 0 bases; unmatched bases: 8. The CDR3 totals 18 residues. Written as DNA, the CDR3 is TGTGCCAGCAGTTACCACAGGGGGGCAGCCTCTGGGGCCAACGTCCTGACTTTC. Translation gives CASSYHRGAASGANVLTF.

V gene TRBV19 combines with J gene TRBJ2-5; 7 bases map to TRBD2. The CDR3 consists of 13 residues. V gave up 6 bases and J gave up 3 bases; unmatched junction bases: 4. CDR1 is LNHDA and CDR2 is SQIVND in the germline V gene (reference sequence). Here the CDR3 DNA reads TGTGCCAGTAGCTTTCGGGGGGAAGAGACCCAGTACTTC. It specifies CASSFRGEETQYF.

The chain joins TRBV5-5 to TRBJ2-1, with 8 bases lining up with TRBD2. The CDR3 totals 16 residues. The trim removed 4 bases at V and 4 bases at J, leaving 10 bases unmatched. Looked up from germline, CDR1 is SGHKS and CDR2 is YYEKEE (reference sequence). The CDR3 reads CASSPMSGGGYNEQFF. The DNA of the CDR3 is TGTGCCAGCAGCCCAATGTCCGGCGGGGGGTACAATGAGCAGTTCTTC.

This chain connects TRBV30 to TRBJ2-1; 11 nucleotides match TRBD2. This CDR3 is 16 amino acids long. The J segment lost 5 bases and the V segment lost 2 bases, leaving 8 bases of the junction unmatched. The germline V gene encodes CDR1 GTSNPN and CDR2 SVGIG (reference sequence). The CDR3 loop reads CAWSNPTSGGNNEQFF. CDR3 DNA: TGTGCCTGGAGTAACCCAACTAGCGGGGGAAACAATGAGCAGTTCTTC.

In its sample, this clonotype was seen a few times. The chain recombines TRBV15 with TRBJ2-2; D might be TRBD1 or TRBD2, each matching 6 bases. Looked up from germline, CDR1 is LNHNV and CDR2 is YYDKDF (reference sequence). The CDR3 has 17 amino acids. The V end lost 3 bases, the J end lost 6 bases, and 20 bases lay between the germline ends. This CDR3 is CATSSHDRGARAGELFF. The CDR3 coding sequence is TGTGCCACCAGCAGCCACGATAGGGGGGCGAGGGCCGGGGAGCTGTTTTTT.

This clonotype was detected a few times. V gene TRBV19 combines with J gene TRBJ2-5; D remains unclear. This CDR3 has 13 residues. Trimming removed 3 bases from V and 2 bases from J, with 7 bases in between. The germline gives CDR1 LNHDA, CDR2 SQIVND (reference sequence). This chain's CDR3 is CASSIWDQETQYF. The DNA of the CDR3 is TGTGCCAGTAGTATCTGGGATCAAGAGACCCAGTACTTC.

V gene TRBV11-2 combines with J gene TRBJ1-1, with 9 nucleotides matching TRBD1. Unmatched junction bases numbered 9, after V lost 3 bases and J lost 7 bases. The CDR3 has 15 residues. Germline CDR1 is SGHAT and CDR2 is FQNNGV. The CDR3 is CASSFLRDRAGEAFF. The CDR3 bases are TGTGCCAGCAGCTTCCTAAGGGACAGGGCAGGTGAAGCTTTCTTT. The variable domain in full, completed from reference TRBV11-2 and TRBJ1-1, reads EAGVAQSPRYKIIEKRQSVAFWCNPISGHATLYWYQQILGQGPKLLIQFQNNGVVDDSQLPKDRFSAERLKGVDSTLKIQPAKLEDSAVYLCASSFLRDRAGEAFFGQGTRLTVV.

In its sample, this clonotype was seen a few times. The DNA of the CDR3 is TGTGCCAGCAGCCAACCGGGGTTAGATACGCAGTATTTT. This gives the protein CASSQPGLDTQYF. The chain couples TRBV14 to TRBJ2-3, with a weak D call TRBD2 (5 bases). V shed 2 bases and J shed 5 bases, with 8 bases lying between them. This CDR3 is built from 13 residues. Looked up from germline, CDR1 is SGHDN and CDR2 is FVKESK.

This chain links TRBV30 with TRBJ1-6, with a weak D call TRBD1 (5 bases). With 4 bases removed from V and 9 bases from J, the gap between germline ends came to 13 bases. Germline V gene data show CDR1 as GTSNPN and CDR2 as SVGIG (reference sequence). The CDR3 runs to 13 residues. The chain's CDR3 is CAWTRLGGSPLHF. In DNA form, the CDR3 reads TGTGCCTGGACCAGACTGGGGGGTTCACCCCTCCACTTT.

This chain links TRBV20-1 with TRBJ2-3, with TRBD2 identical over 8 bases. The CDR3 extends over 14 amino acids. In germline, CDR1 is DFQATT, CDR2 SNEGSKA (reference sequence). Unmatched junction bases numbered 5, after V lost 5 bases and J lost 1 base. Here the CDR3 reads CSAGSAGGTDTQYF. DNA for the CDR3: TGCAGTGCTGGTTCAGCGGGGGGCACAGATACGCAGTATTTT.

The CDR3 DNA follows: TGTGCCAGCAGTTTAGAACTTAGGGGCTACACCTTC. It codes for CASSLELRGYTF. This chain uses TRBV12-3 or TRBV12-4 with TRBJ1-2; D call uncertain. Trimming stripped 1 base from V and 8 bases from J, with 8 bases between. This CDR3 has 12 residues.

This clonotype came up a few times. The rearrangement links TRBV12-3 or TRBV12-4 to TRBJ1-1; 11 bases agree with TRBD1. The junction had 7 bases not matched to a gene; V was cut back by 6 bases and J by 10 bases. The CDR3 runs to 13 residues. The CDR3 bases are TGTGCCAGCAGCTACGGGACAGGGGGAACAGCTTTCTTT. Translating gives CASSYGTGGTAFF.

This clonotype has more than one count but fewer than ten. The CDR3 nucleotides read TGTGCCAGCAGCTTCTTACCCACTCAGGGGCCCACTGAAGCTTTCTTT. It is translated as CASSFLPTQGPTEAFF. This chain joins TRBV11-3 and TRBJ1-1, with D perhaps matching TRBD1 (6 bases). Trimming took off 3 bases at V and 4 bases at J, with 18 bases between the two ends. Per germline, CDR1 SGHNT and CDR2 YENEEA. This CDR3 has 16 residues.

The rearrangement uses TRBV5-1 and TRBJ2-1, with D perhaps given as TRBD1 or TRBD2 (5 bases each). V dropped 7 bases and J dropped 5 bases, with 13 bases sitting between them. CDR3 length: 13 amino acids. CDR1 and CDR2 from the germline V gene are SGHRS and YFSETQ. CDR3 DNA: TGCGCCAGCTTCCTTGGGGGAGACAATGAGCAGTTCTTC. Protein: CASFLGGDNEQFF.

This chain joins TRBV20-1 and TRBJ2-1; TRBD2 agrees at 8 bases. Trimming removed 4 bases from V and 0 bases from J; junction bases left unmatched: 11. This CDR3 has 17 residues. In germline, CDR1 is DFQATT, CDR2 SNEGSKA (reference sequence). CDR3 sequence (DNA): TGCAGTGCTATATACCCAAGCGGGGGATACTCCTACAATGAGCAGTTCTTC. This gives the protein CSAIYPSGGYSYNEQFF.

This clonotype was recorded a few times. V is TRBV20-1 and J is TRBJ1-3, with unresolved D. Germline CDR1 DFQATT, CDR2 SNEGSKA (reference sequence). Trimming removed 5 bases at V and 0 bases at J, with 8 bases between. The CDR3 is made up of 13 amino acids. DNA for the CDR3: TGCAGTGCTGTCGGAGGCTCTGGAAACACCATATATTTT. The encoded protein is CSAVGGSGNTIYF.